This T cell receptor beta chain originates from a study of blood T cell repertoires in COVID-19 (dated by TCRdb to 2020 to 2022). About the study as a whole: Collaborator samples came from the United States, Italy and Spain and covered acute and convalescent phases of COVID-19. The material from the prospective study consisted of cDNA or gDNA derived from T cells, B-cell-depleted T cells, or PBMCs. Subjects who had been exposed to COVID-19, were actively infected with it, or had recovered from it provided the deeply sampled blood TCRbeta repertoires that made up the dataset. The repertoires were released in a freely available public database meant as a resource for research on the immune response to SARS-CoV-2. Samples were obtained from the ongoing ImmuneRACE study (first 160 participants) and from over 1,000 subjects provided by 6 global collaborators. Nearly every sample came with metadata listing a de-identified subject ID, COVID-19 status, age in years and sex. Where available, HLA class I and class II types were taken from metadata supplied by the sample provider and were not determined by assay-based typing. General findings and caveats noted by the study authors: Clinical and demographic metadata were provided uncurated, with the amount varying by source and participant.

One collaborating source in Seattle enrolled patients during active infection and followed them longitudinally through the course of disease. Whole blood was collected in K2EDTA tubes by collaborating institutions according to the institutions' own protocols. For TCRbeta analysis, collaborators shipped samples in one of three forms: frozen whole blood, isolated PBMCs, or DNA extracted from either of those sample types. TCRbeta CDR3 regions were amplified from genomic DNA by means of the immunoSEQ Assay, a bias-controlled multiplex PCR. Concerning the study's data processing: Nucleated cell counts per sample were estimated from amplification of reference gene primers within the assay. Sequence reads were collapsed and filtered to measure the absolute abundance of every unique TCRbeta CDR3 rearrangement. For each sample, productive Simpson clonality was calculated by taking the square root of Simpson's diversity index across productive rearrangements. TCRdb's version of the immuneACCESS table is confined to in-frame rearrangements and falls short of the full clone set. An unresolved V gene accounts for under half of the shortfall where checked; the remainder is of unknown origin. The V and J calls and clone size come from that table; D and trimming were worked out from the DNA. The sample contains around 210,000 clones, approximately 85% of them found a single time. The biggest ten clones account for 4.5% to 6% of the sample.

The CDR3, cysteine through phenylalanine, is 13 amino acids long. CDR3 DNA only is kept here, 39 bases in frame from base 1. CDR1 and CDR2, per the germline V gene (reference sequence), are LGHDT and YNNKEL. The germline ends are 13 bases apart after V is trimmed by 2 bases and J by 9 bases. This clone came up a few times. No antigen is known for it. Base quality data are lacking; no much larger clone is found one base away. This clonotype originated in a man aged 50 to 59 with COVID-19, enrolled during active disease. The sequenced sample was peripheral blood. Here the chain combines TRBV3-1 (or the pseudogene TRBV3-2) and TRBJ1-2; the D gene is perhaps TRBD1, on 6 matching bases. The bases are TGTGCCAGCAGCCAACGGCAGGGGTTTCGCTACACCTTC. This translates into CASSQRQGFRYTF.